The rows below give T cell receptor beta chains drawn from one sample of a study of shared clonotypes between healthy human individuals. The data were produced by immunoSEQ multiplex PCR, yet TCRdb's version contains in-frame clones alone and is incomplete. The data contain some 790,000 clones, just under 75% of them singletons. The sequencing input was memory CD4+ T cells sorted from blood. The receptor set was obtained from a woman aged 25 to 45 in good health. CDR3s include the opening cysteine and the closing phenylalanine or tryptophan.

v_gene: TRBV5-1; CDR3aa: CASSPRYPQNTIYF
v_gene: TRBV5-4; CDR3aa: CASSLWIGGTNEKLFF
v_gene: TRBV15; CDR3aa: CATSSRGRANYGYTF
v_gene: TRBV5-1; CDR3aa: CASSIDRVRSPLHF
v_gene: TRBV6-6; CDR3aa: CASSPGTSAIRDEQFF
v_gene: TRBV7-8; CDR3aa: CASSLEAHTEAFF
v_gene: TRBV15; CDR3aa: CATSRDGGTGAETQYF
v_gene: TRBV27; CDR3aa: CASRKRGSYEQYF
v_gene: TRBV27; CDR3aa: CVRTRGLTGELFF
v_gene: TRBV27; CDR3aa: CASTRASGPRNEQYF
v_gene: TRBV7-8; CDR3aa: CASSLTRDTQYF
v_gene: TRBV7-9; CDR3aa: CASSPAGVAGYTF
v_gene: TRBV18; CDR3aa: CASSPAGGGGGETQYF
v_gene: TRBV21-1; CDR3aa: CASSKGTQTGELFF
v_gene: TRBV10-3; CDR3aa: CAISGPSNDEQYF
v_gene: TRBV9; CDR3aa: CASSVENTGELFF
v_gene: TRBV7-2; CDR3aa: CASSLRGGNEKLFF
v_gene: TRBV28; CDR3aa: CASSLGQHGYTF
v_gene: TRBV11-2; CDR3aa: CASSRDRDEQYF
v_gene: TRBV28; CDR3aa: CASSLTAYGYTF
v_gene: TRBV7-2; CDR3aa: CASSLITAGVGSQYF
v_gene: TRBV5-1; CDR3aa: CASSISSGSRGEQYF
v_gene: TRBV5-5; CDR3aa: CASSPRDYFEQYF
v_gene: TRBV4-1; CDR3aa: CASSQVGKTGGREKLFF
v_gene: TRBV7-8; CDR3aa: CASRRGLAGANTGELFF
v_gene: TRBV15; CDR3aa: CATSRDSPWGGGEETQYF
v_gene: TRBV7-9; CDR3aa: CASRGRAQETQYF
v_gene: TRBV5-1; CDR3aa: CASSLGDRDGETQYF
v_gene: TRBV27; CDR3aa: CASSLQVGDTQYF
v_gene: TRBV29-1; CDR3aa: CSSRRGSDTQYF
v_gene: TRBV10-3; CDR3aa: CAISVQGGTEAFF
v_gene: TRBV30; CDR3aa: CAWTGGLNTIYF
v_gene: TRBV2; CDR3aa: CASSEAASGRYEQYF
v_gene: TRBV19; CDR3aa: CASSMMAEGNTEAFF
v_gene: TRBV28; CDR3aa: CASAANLNTEAFF
v_gene: TRBV7-9; CDR3aa: CASSPLGVVLRNEQFF
v_gene: TRBV29-1; CDR3aa: CSVDRDYSYNEQFF
v_gene: TRBV19; CDR3aa: CASRTGTSVDTGELFF
v_gene: TRBV5-1; CDR3aa: CASSGGTGGTEAFF
v_gene: TRBV30; CDR3aa: CAWSPGQVLKQYF
v_gene: TRBV5-1; CDR3aa: CASSSGDITYEQYF
v_gene: TRBV28; CDR3aa: CASSSGTALGGTDTQYF
v_gene: TRBV7-2; CDR3aa: CASSLEVVSHEQYF
v_gene: TRBV4-2; CDR3aa: CASSQEWGSTYEQYF
v_gene: TRBV11-2; CDR3aa: CASSFDGNYGYTF
v_gene: TRBV2; CDR3aa: CASSPTSGRETQYF
v_gene: TRBV11-1; CDR3aa: CASSFGRGAPYEQYF
v_gene: TRBV18; CDR3aa: CASSPPGRETQYF
v_gene: TRBV5-6; CDR3aa: CASRQTSGRDTGELFF
v_gene: TRBV6-5; CDR3aa: CASSDGEENGYTF